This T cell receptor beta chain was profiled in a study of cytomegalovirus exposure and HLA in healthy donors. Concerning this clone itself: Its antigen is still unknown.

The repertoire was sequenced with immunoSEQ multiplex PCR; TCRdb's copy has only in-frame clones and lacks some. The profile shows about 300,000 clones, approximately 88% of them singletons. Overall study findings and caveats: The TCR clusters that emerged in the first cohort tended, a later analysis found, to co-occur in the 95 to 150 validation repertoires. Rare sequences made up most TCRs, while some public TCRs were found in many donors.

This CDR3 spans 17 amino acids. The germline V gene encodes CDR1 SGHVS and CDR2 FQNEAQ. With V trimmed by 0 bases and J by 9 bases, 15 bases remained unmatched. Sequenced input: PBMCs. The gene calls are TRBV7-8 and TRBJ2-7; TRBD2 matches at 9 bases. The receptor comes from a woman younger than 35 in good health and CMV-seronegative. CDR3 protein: CASSLASGLAGQIGQYF. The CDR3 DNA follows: TGTGCCAGCAGCTTAGCGTCAGGGCTAGCGGGACAAATAGGGCAGTACTTC. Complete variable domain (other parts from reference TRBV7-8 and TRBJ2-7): GAGVSQSPRYKVAKRGQDVALRCDPISGHVSLFWYQQALGQGPEFLTYFQNEAQLDKSGLPSDRFFAERPEGSVSTLKIQRTQQEDSAVYLCASSLASGLAGQIGQYFGPGTRLTVT.